This T cell receptor beta chain was sequenced for a study of cytomegalovirus exposure and HLA in healthy donors (dated by TCRdb to 2016 to 2017). About the investigation overall: In an earlier analysis of 450 to 750 of the donors, 276 Gb of sequence data and 90 million to 120 million unique TCR beta sequences from 150 million to 200 million T cells were reported. An early release that covered several hundred HLA-typed donors contained around 300 gigabases of sequencing data and tens of millions of unique TCR sequences. Of the approximately 400 genotyped donors, 81% were placed in the genetic ancestry cluster associated with self-reported Caucasian donors. The study was designed to test whether signatures of past pathogen exposure could be identified by cataloging public T cell receptors. The study used immunosequencing to profile the T cell repertoires of about 670 subjects and linked those repertoires to cytomegalovirus serostatus. In addition to the first cohort of 666 subjects, a separate validation cohort of over 90 different subjects was used. To predict cytomegalovirus infection status, the study brought together high-throughput TCR immunosequencing, statistical association of individual TCRs with disease status, and machine learning. In a later analysis, previously published TCR beta repertoires from fewer than 750 donors were re-analyzed and high-resolution HLA genotyping was added so that TCR occurrence patterns could be studied. Rather than using new phenotypic data, the later analysis identified candidate immune exposures from TCR beta sequences and from how often those sequences occurred across donors. An earlier analysis of several hundred of the donors used high-throughput TCR beta sequencing to judge whether each TCR beta V gene segment behaved as functional or pseudogenic. Donor age, sex, ethnicity and CMV serostatus were compiled alongside the repertoire data. In a later genetic analysis, genome-wide SNP genotypes for about three fifths of the 666 donors were used, and that subset was treated as a discovery cohort. Every discovery cohort repertoire had been produced on one sequencing platform. HLA typing included class I and class II loci at four-digit resolution. Typing coverage differed by locus: A, B, C, DRB1 and DQB1 were typed in roughly 629-640 donors, DQA1 in 522, DPA1 in around 600, and DPB1 in roughly 470. Several DR-DQ haplotypes were handled as single units for association and clustering because linkage in the cohort was strong. On average, roughly 240,000 unique TCR beta nucleotide sequences were sequenced per donor among 300 to 500 genotyped donors of the cohort, with roughly 20% of those sequences being non-productive. Points the paper makes about the study in general: Across donors, most TCR sequences were observed very rarely, whereas some public TCRs were present in many individuals. In a later analysis, the rate of TCR association differed among HLA loci, with DRB1 alleles having the most associated TCRs and HLA-C alleles having the fewest. Because HLA typing was missing for some donors at each locus, association tests included only the typed subset. The classifier was reported to diagnose cytomegalovirus status with high specificity and sensitivity in both the original and validation cohorts. Because counts were too low, about 18 rarely observed V segments, including chromosome 9 orphons, were excluded from the earlier analysis of a few hundred of the donors. Compared with equally common non-associated chains, HLA-associated TCR beta chains in a later analysis were more clonally expanded and had lower generation probabilities. In a later analysis, some 17,000 TCR beta sequences were associated with specific HLA alleles at a false discovery rate of 0.05. In an earlier analysis of 500 to 650 of the donors, most TCR beta V segments appeared in productive rearrangements about 87% or about 30% of the time, broadly matching IMGT annotations. A later analysis found that most CMV-associated TCR beta chains appeared HLA-restricted, with HLA associations seemingly driven largely by CMV exposure. A total of fewer than 200 TCR beta chains were listed by the study as associated with cytomegalovirus. The presence/absence analyses assumed that sequencing depth was roughly uniform across donors, and that assumption may not be true. When HLA alleles, especially DR and DQ, strongly co-occurred, attributing TCR associations to individual alleles was difficult. In vitro tests confirmed that a few of the cytomegalovirus-associated TCR beta chains recognize cytomegalovirus antigens. A further reported finding was that TCR beta sequences accurately predicted the HLA-A and HLA-B alleles for most subjects in the first cohort. For the cohort, immune exposure information was limited to CMV serostatus. Because the 87-base-pair reads could not distinguish some IMGT-functional V segments, including TRBV6-2 and TRBV6-3, those segments were excluded. Only TCR beta chains were sequenced in this cohort, and the absence of alpha or paired-chain data limited detectable features. Linkage disequilibrium might explain the correlated functional status among segregating V segments, but an unknown experimental factor could not be excluded. A later genetic analysis associated a missense DCLRE1C variant with V-gene and J-gene trimming of TCR beta chains, and an independent cohort replicated the association. A later analysis reported that several top co-occurrence clusters appeared linked to parvovirus B19, influenza, CMV and Epstein-Barr virus. A cluster of highly shared sequence variants was judged likely to represent a technical artifact of the sequencing pipeline. It was suggested by the authors that the approach could potentially be generalized to other disease states and immunological phenotypes. In a later genetic analysis, fewer N-insertions in productive TCRs were reported among donors in an Asian-associated ancestry cluster than the roughly 640-donor mean.

V and J lose 5 bases and 1 base, and a span of 8 bases separates them. CDR1 and CDR2, looked up from the germline V gene, are MNHEY and SVGAGI. There are 14 amino acids in the CDR3, from cysteine to phenylalanine inclusive. CDR3 DNA only is kept here, 42 bases in frame from base 1. A remark on this clone: Its antigen is unknown. It has no much larger one-base neighbor in the sample; base qualities were not kept.

In total, approximately 690 healthy bone marrow donors made up the cohort. At the time of sampling, all cohort members were nominally healthy, though unrecorded immune exposures were likely present. The donor was CMV seropositive and belonged to the group of 250 to 300 seropositive cohort members. A peripheral blood sample was provided by each donor, and peripheral blood mononuclear cells were used for TCR beta sequencing. The Qiagen DNeasy Blood Extraction Kit was used to extract genomic DNA from the blood cell samples. Library construction relied on the immunoSEQ multiplex PCR assay. For the multiplex PCR, a mixture combining 60 forward primers for TCR Vbeta segments and 13 reverse primers for TCR Jbeta segments was used. A multiplex PCR assay on genomic DNA amplified the CDR3 region of rearranged TCR beta genes. The amplified TCR beta libraries were sequenced on the Illumina HiSeq System as 87-base-pair reads. On the authors' methods: Across the 666 repertoires, a later analysis counted roughly 84 million unique TCR beta chains, approximately 10 million of which were shared by at least two donors. A nearest-neighbor algorithm error-corrected the raw reads and collapsed the reads into unique sequences, merging closely related sequences to remove PCR and sequencing errors. V, D and J gene segments were assigned by aligning CDR3 sequences to IMGT reference sequences. For a sequence to be retained, a match of at least six nucleotides was required to both a V gene segment and a J gene segment. Rearrangements were classified as productive when the CDR3 lacked stop codons and remained in frame with V and J, and all other rearrangements were classified as non-productive. Following IMGT convention, CDR3 was defined as the stretch from the second conserved V-encoded cysteine to the conserved J-encoded phenylalanine. Sequences without an unambiguous match to a single V gene segment were excluded from the earlier analysis of a few hundred of the donors. In an earlier analysis of approximately 590 of the donors, a V segment was called functional when productive rearrangements were above 56.7%, and segregating when the standard deviation between donors exceeded 5%. A statistical classification framework was built to diagnose cytomegalovirus status from the catalog of TCR beta chain sequences. In a later analysis, V and J genes were assigned by comparing TCR nucleotide sequences against IMGT/GENE-DB human TR gene sequences. Using the TCRdist pipeline, a later analysis assigned CDR3 sequences along with most-parsimonious VDJ recombination scenarios. A later analysis defined each TCR beta chain by its CDR3 amino acid sequence plus V-gene family, and excluded reads lacking a unique V-gene family. To address suspected cross-contamination and a sequencing artifact, a later analysis removed 592 highly shared, low-generation-probability nucleotide sequences. In a later analysis, a clonal expansion index for each public chain was calculated from normalized within-repertoire ranks of inferred template counts. A later analysis computed generation probabilities with a VDJ recombination model fitted to out-of-frame rearrangements, and checked the results against IGoR. A later analysis scored TCR-TCR, TCR-HLA and TCR-CMV co-occurrence with hypergeometric tests, applying a repertoire-size bias correction to TCR pairs. To estimate false discovery rates, a later analysis permuted the HLA or CMV assignments 20 times. In a later analysis, co-occurring TCRs were grouped with DBSCAN, and TCRdist sequence similarity was added when clustering was performed within HLA-allele-positive subsets. Repertoires with fewer than 30,000 or more than 120,000 public chains, plus five repertoires with anomalous nucleotide sharing, were excluded from co-occurrence clustering. TCRdb carries this immuneACCESS record with in-frame sequences only. Its versions omit some clonotypes, under half of them owing to an unresolved V gene in the studies checked, with the rest unexplained. Clone size and V and J calls were adopted from that table, with D and trimming inferred from the DNA. Across this sample there are 95,000 to 150,000 clones, with roughly 80% seen only once. The biggest ten clones account for approximately 10% of the sample.

The chain is assembled from TRBV6-5 and TRBJ2-2; the D gene cannot be named for sure. The sample taken for sequencing was PBMCs. The source is a man aged 25 to 45 in good health and CMV-seropositive. The CDR3 region has the sequence CASSEVQNTGELFF. The bases are TGTGCCAGCAGTGAAGTACAGAACACCGGGGAGCTGTTTTTT.